Shown below are 5 T cell receptor beta chains from a single sample sequenced in a study of shared clonotypes between healthy human individuals. Repertoires were generated with immunoSEQ multiplex PCR, while TCRdb's copy carries only in-frame clones and drops some. The repertoire includes around 2.3 million clones, around 95% of them detected once, and more than 0.1% sits in the top ten. The specimen sequenced was naive CD4+ T cells sorted from blood. Subset in this sample: CD45RA+ positively selected. The receptors originated from a man younger than 35 in good health.

This sequence joins TRBV11-2 and TRBJ1-2; maybe TRBD1 (6 bases). V gave up 3 bases and J gave up 4 bases, with 12 bases separating them. Germline V gene lookup returns CDR1 SGHAT and CDR2 FQNNGV. The length of the CDR3 is 14 residues. CDR3 in DNA: TGTGCCAGCAGCTTTGGGGGCGCGGGCTATGGCTACACCTTC. It translates to CASSFGGAGYGYTF.

The rearrangement joins TRBV18 to TRBJ2-5; the match to TRBD2 covers 7 bases. CDR1 KGHSH and CDR2 LQKENI come from the germline V gene. With V trimmed by 1 base and J by 5 bases, 16 bases remained unmatched. The CDR3 has 18 residues. The CDR3 DNA follows: TGTGCCAGCTCACCACGGAAGCGGGGAGCCGATCTGGGGGAGACCCAGTACTTC. Translating gives CASSPRKRGADLGETQYF.

The chain employs TRBV30 and TRBJ2-3, with 8 bases aligning to TRBD2. Germline CDR1 reads GTSNPN; CDR2 reads SVGIG (reference sequence). The V and J ends lost 1 base and 4 bases, in that order; junction bases with no gene match: 4. CDR3 size: 14 residues. The CDR3 DNA sequence: TGTGCCTGGAGTGCGGGAGGGGTCGCAGATACGCAGTATTTT. The encoded protein is CAWSAGGVADTQYF.

The rearrangement joins TRBV2 to TRBJ1-6, with D perhaps matching TRBD1 (6 bases). Germline V gene lookup returns CDR1 SNHLY and CDR2 FYNNEI. CDR3 length: 14 residues. Trimming cost V 6 bases and J 7 bases, with 13 bases left between them. For the CDR3, the DNA is TGTGCCAGCAGGCCCGGGACACTAAATTCACCCCTCCACTTT. Its translation is CASRPGTLNSPLHF.

The V gene is TRBV5-6, the J gene TRBJ1-3, with TRBD1 identical over 8 bases. Germline V gives CDR1 SGHDT, CDR2 YYEEEE. The CDR3 contains 15 residues. The V gene end was trimmed by 0 bases and the J gene end by 2 bases; junction bases not matched to a gene: 1. CDR3 nucleotide sequence: TGTGCCAGCAGCTTGGAACAGGGGGCTGGAAACACCATATATTTT. This translates into CASSLEQGAGNTIYF.